This T cell receptor (beta chain) comes out of a study of control samples from healthy donors and cancer patients. Repertoires were generated with immunoSEQ multiplex PCR, while TCRdb's copy carries only in-frame clones and drops some. The repertoire holds fewer than 100,000 clones, with about 88% as singletons. The sequence was collected from a woman between 45 and 65 years old in good health. The sample consisted of blood.

The CDR3, as DNA: TGTGCCAGTAGTAGACCGGGACTAGCGGGCCCAAACGGGGATACGCAGTATTTT. Protein sequence: CASSRPGLAGPNGDTQYF. The J gene is TRBJ2-3, the V gene TRBV19, with 12 bases aligning to TRBD2. V dropped 4 bases and J dropped 6; count of bases not matched to a gene: 14. Germline V gene data show CDR1 as LNHDA and CDR2 as SQIVND (reference sequence). CDR3 length: 18 residues.